This TCR beta chain was documented in a study of HIV-infected patients and healthy controls. General study findings and limits: HIV+ repertoires were severely depleted of MAIT alpha-chain CDR3s, unlike healthy controls.

This clonotype was seen a handful of times. Its specificity is not known. Whole blood was used without fractionation, so all unsorted peripheral T cells were included. This CDR3 has 14 residues. Trimming pared 5 bases from V and 7 bases from J, leaving 15 bases between. Germline V CDR1 and CDR2: SNHLY, FYNNEI. Alpha and beta constant-region primers primed reverse transcription of about 470 ng RNA. Each of the alpha and beta chains got its own library through chain-specific third strand synthesis with indices. The library had 12-nucleotide molecular identifiers formed by two random hexamers joined together. Via MiXCR, TCRdb re-called the 5' RACE reads, giving one row per CDR3 protein. The table shows roughly 22,000 distinct CDR3 sequences, with under 9% occurring only once.

The receptor's source is an adult in good health. The chain joins TRBV2 to TRBJ2-1, with D hard to call. Sequencing was performed on blood. CDR3 residues: CASSLRRLPNEQFF. CDR3 nucleotide sequence: TGTGCCAGCAGTTTGAGGCGTCTGCCTAATGAGCAGTTCTTC.